This T cell receptor beta chain was captured in a study of T cell changes during pregnancy in multiple sclerosis. The ends were cut back, 0 bases at V and 1 base at J, with 11 bases in the middle. Per the germline V gene, CDR1 is SGHNT and CDR2 is YYREEE (reference sequence). There are 16 residues in the CDR3. Repertoires were generated with immunoSEQ multiplex PCR, while TCRdb's copy carries only in-frame clones and drops some. The data contain 40,000 to 50,000 clones, 89% of them seen just once; the ten biggest clones take up 1% to 1.5%. The receptor comes from a female donor with multiple sclerosis, enrolled in a pregnancy study. The specimen comprised CD4+ T cells from peripheral blood mononuclear cells, sampled in the first trimester of pregnancy. The V call is TRBV5-4, the J call TRBJ2-1, with D possibly matching TRBD1 (5 bases). The CDR3 coding sequence is TGTGCCAGCAGCTTGGGGGGCACAATGTCCTACAATGAGCAGTTCTTC. Its translation is CASSLGGTMSYNEQFF. The full variable domain, completed using reference TRBV5-4 and TRBJ2-1, is ETGVTQSPTHLIKTRGQQVTLRCSSQSGHNTVSWYQQALGQGPQFIFQYYREEENGRGNFPPRFSGLQFPNYSSELNVNALELDDSALYLCASSLGGTMSYNEQFFGPGTRLTVL.